This TCR beta chain was retrieved from a study of OX40 agonist ivuxolimab in advanced cancers. Study information: Given to patients was ivuxolimab, an agonistic anti-OX40 (CD134) antibody. Three patients got partial responses; one had hepatocellular carcinoma and two had cutaneous melanoma. Study-wide findings and caveats: Clonal expansion was among the lowest in partial responders at 0.1-3.0 mg/kg, especially CD8+.

This CDR3 has 15 amino acids. The V gene end was trimmed by 2 bases and the J gene end by 6 bases; junction bases not matched to a gene: 3. The V gene's germline CDR1 is KGHSH and CDR2 LQKENI. Researchers took blood at baseline, on cycle 4 day 1, and on cycle 7 day 1. TCRdb's table, derived via immunoSEQ multiplex PCR, lists solely in-frame clones and lacks some. Of about 50,000 clones listed, approximately 89% are singletons. Notes on this clone: The target antigen is unknown.

The sample was CD4+ or CD8+ T cells sorted from blood, taken in a trial of the OX40 agonist ivuxolimab. The chain joins TRBV18 to TRBJ2-1, with TRBD2 matching 11 bases. The source is an adult with an advanced solid tumor such as melanoma, head and neck, liver or kidney cancer. The CDR3 region is CASSPGTSGPNEQFF. The CDR3 DNA reads TGTGCCAGCTCACCAGGGACTAGCGGACCCAATGAGCAGTTCTTC.